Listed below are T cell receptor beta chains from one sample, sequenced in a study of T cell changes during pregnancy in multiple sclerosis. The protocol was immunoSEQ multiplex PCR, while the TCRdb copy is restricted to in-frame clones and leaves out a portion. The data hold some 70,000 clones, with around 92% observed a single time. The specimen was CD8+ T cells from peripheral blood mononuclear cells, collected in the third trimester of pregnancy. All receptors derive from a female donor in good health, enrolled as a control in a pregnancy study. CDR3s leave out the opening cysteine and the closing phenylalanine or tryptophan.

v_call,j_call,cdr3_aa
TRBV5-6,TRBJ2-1,ASSPGLAGVYNEQF
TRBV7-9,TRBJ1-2,ASSPRSGDGYT
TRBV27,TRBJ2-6,ASSLQGSLSGANVLT
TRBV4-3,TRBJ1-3,ASSQDRTSSGNTIY
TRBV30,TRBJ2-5,AWSVLSTETQY
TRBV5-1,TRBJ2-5,ASSLEGGYKETQY
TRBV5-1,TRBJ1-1,ASSLGPGLTEAF
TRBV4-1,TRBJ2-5,ASSQDRNRDSQETQY
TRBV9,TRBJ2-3,ASSVGGLTSTDTQY
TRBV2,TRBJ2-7,ASSEKGSYEQY
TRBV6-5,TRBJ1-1,ATLTIDLKAEAF
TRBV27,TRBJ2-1,ASSENAGSSEQF
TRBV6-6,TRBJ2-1,ASSHGTSFNEQF
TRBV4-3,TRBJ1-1,ASSQLGQGKWNTEAF
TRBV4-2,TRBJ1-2,ASSPVGQGNYGYT
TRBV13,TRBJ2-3,ASSLGLLKAGGADTQY
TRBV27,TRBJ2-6,ASGPDSGANVLT
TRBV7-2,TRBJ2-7,ASSLAPGGHSYEQY
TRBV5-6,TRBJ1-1,ASSLRRETNTEAF
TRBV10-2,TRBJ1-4,ASSSDSPFEKLF
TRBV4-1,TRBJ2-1,ASSHLDRANASSYNEQF
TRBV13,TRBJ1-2,ASSLVGARGYT
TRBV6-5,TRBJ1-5,ASSLNSNQPQH
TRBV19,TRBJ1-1,ASSIQGTEAF